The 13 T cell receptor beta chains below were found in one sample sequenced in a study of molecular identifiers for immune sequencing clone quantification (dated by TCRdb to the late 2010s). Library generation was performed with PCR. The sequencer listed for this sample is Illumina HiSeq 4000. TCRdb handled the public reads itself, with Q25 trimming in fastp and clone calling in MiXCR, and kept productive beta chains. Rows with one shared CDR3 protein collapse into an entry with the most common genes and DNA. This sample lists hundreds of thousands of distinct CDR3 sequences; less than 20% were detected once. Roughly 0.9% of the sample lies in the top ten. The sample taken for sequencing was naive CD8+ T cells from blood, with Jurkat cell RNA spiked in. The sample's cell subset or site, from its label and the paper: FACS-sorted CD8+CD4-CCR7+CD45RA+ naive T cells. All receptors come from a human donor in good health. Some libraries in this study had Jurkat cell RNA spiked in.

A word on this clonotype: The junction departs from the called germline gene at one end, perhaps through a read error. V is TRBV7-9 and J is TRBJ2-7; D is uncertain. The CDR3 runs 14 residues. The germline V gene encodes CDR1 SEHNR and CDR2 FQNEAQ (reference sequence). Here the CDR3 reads CASSLASGSYGQYF. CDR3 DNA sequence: TGTGCCAGCAGCTTGGCATCCGGTTCCTACGGGCAGTACTTC.

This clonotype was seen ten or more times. DNA for the CDR3: TGTGCCAGCAGCCCGAACCCCGGGGACGTGGGCTACGAGCAGTACTTC. The encoded protein is CASSPNPGDVGYEQYF. The chain uses TRBV7-9 and TRBJ2-7; the D gene could be TRBD1 or TRBD2 (5 bases each). Germline V lookup: CDR1 SEHNR, CDR2 FQNEAQ (reference sequence). Trimming took off 5 bases at V and 3 bases at J, with 20 bases between the two ends. The CDR3 covers 16 residues.

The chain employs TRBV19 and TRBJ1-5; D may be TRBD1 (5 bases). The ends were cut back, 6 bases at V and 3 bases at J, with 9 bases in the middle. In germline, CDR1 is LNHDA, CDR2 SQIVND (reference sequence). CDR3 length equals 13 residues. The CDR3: CASRRDPNQPQHF. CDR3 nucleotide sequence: TGTGCCAGTAGGAGGGACCCCAATCAGCCCCAGCATTTT.

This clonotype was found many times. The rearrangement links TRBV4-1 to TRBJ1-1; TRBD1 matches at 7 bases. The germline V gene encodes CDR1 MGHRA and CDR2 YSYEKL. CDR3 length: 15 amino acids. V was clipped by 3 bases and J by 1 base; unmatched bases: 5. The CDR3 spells CASSQPTGKNTEAFF. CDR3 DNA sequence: TGCGCCAGCAGCCAGCCGACAGGGAAGAACACTGAAGCTTTCTTT.

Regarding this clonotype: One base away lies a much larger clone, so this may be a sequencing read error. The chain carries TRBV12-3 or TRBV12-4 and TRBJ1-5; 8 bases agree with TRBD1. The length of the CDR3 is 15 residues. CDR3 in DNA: TGTGCCGGCAGTAACCAGGGGGCTAGCAATCAGCCCCAGCATTTT. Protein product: CAGSNQGASNQPQHF.

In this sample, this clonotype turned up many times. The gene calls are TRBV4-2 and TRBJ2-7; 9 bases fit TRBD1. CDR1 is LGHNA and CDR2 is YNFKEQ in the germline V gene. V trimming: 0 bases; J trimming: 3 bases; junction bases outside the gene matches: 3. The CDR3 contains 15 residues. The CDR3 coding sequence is TGTGCCAGCAGCCAAGAAACAGGGGGCTTCTACGAGCAGTACTTC. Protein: CASSQETGGFYEQYF.

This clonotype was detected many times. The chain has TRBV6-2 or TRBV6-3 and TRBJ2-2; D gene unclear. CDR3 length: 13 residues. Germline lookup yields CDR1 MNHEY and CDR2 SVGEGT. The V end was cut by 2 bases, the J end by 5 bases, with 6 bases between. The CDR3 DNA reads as TGTGCCAGCAGTTACATAACTACCGGGGAGCTGTTTTTT. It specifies CASSYITTGELFF.

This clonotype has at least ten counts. The CDR3 DNA reads TGTGCCAGCAGTGAATATGCAGGGGGCTTGGCCGGGGAGCTGTTTTTT. This sequence encodes CASSEYAGGLAGELFF. The V and J genes are TRBV25-1 and TRBJ2-2; 8 bases line up with TRBD1. J gave up 6 bases and V 0 bases, and 6 bases lay outside the gene matches. Germline V lookup: CDR1 MGHDK, CDR2 SYGVNS. The CDR3 loop spans 16 amino acids.

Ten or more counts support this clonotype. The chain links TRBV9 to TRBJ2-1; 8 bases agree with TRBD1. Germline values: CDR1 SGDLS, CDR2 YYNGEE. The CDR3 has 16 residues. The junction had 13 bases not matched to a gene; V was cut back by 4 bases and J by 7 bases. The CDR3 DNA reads TGTGCCAGCAGCCAAGAGCCGGGACAGGTTCGTAATGAGCAGTTCTTC. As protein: CASSQEPGQVRNEQFF.

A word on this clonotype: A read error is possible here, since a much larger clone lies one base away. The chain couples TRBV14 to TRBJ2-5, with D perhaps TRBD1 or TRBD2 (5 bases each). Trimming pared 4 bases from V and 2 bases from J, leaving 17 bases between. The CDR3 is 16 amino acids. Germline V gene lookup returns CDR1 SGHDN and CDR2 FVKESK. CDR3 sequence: CASSRKRWGPQETQYF. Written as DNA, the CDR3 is TGTGCCAGCAGCCGGAAGAGATGGGGACCGCAAGAGACCCAGTACTTC.

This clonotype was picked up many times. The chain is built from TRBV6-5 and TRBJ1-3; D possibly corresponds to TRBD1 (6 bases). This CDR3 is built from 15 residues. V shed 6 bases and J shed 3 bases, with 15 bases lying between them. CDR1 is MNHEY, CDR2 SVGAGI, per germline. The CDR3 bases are TGTGCCAGCAGCTCCAGCAGGGGAAGTGGAAACACCATATATTTT. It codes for CASSSSRGSGNTIYF.

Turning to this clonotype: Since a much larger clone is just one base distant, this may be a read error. The CDR3 sequence is CASGHGDSGNTIYF. CDR3 nucleotides: TGTGCCAGCGGCCACGGGGACTCTGGAAACACCATATATTTT. This chain joins TRBV3-1 and TRBJ1-3; unclear D gene. This CDR3 spans 14 amino acids. Germline values: CDR1 LGHDT, CDR2 YNNKEL (reference sequence). The whole variable domain, remainder taken from reference TRBV3-1 and TRBJ1-3, is DTAVSQTPKYLVTQMGNDKSIKCEQNLGHDTMYWYKQDSKKFLKIMFSYNNKELIINETVPNRFSPKSPDKAHLNLHINSLELGDSAVYFCASGHGDSGNTIYFGEGSWLTVV.

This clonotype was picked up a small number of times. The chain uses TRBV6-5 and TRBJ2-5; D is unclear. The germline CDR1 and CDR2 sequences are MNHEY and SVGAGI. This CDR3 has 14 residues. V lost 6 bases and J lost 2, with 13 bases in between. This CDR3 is CASSSSARQETQYF. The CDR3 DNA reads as TGTGCCAGCAGCTCCTCTGCGCGACAAGAGACCCAGTACTTC.